The source of this T cell receptor beta chain is a study of cytomegalovirus exposure and HLA in healthy donors. PCR used 60 Vbeta primers and 13 Jbeta primers. Using immunoSEQ multiplex PCR, the repertoire was profiled, and TCRdb retains in-frame clones only, with some absent. The table shows under 130,000 clones, with approximately 12% occurring only once. General study results and limits: TCR beta V- and J-gene trimming, according to a later analysis, was linked to a missense DCLRE1C variant. Sequencing artifact likely explains a cluster of highly shared sequence variants. Sequencing depth roughly uniform across donors was assumed in presence/absence analyses.

The CDR3 is made up of 15 amino acids. Looked up from germline, CDR1 is WNHNN and CDR2 is SYGVQD (reference sequence). The ends lost 6 bases at V and 2 bases at J; junction bases unmatched: 9. This clone appeared a few times. Antigen: not known. The sequencing sample was made of PBMCs. The sequence derives from a man aged 35-49 years in good health and CMV-seropositive. The V call is TRBV10-1, the J call TRBJ1-2, with 7 bases matching TRBD1. CDR3 DNA: TGCGCCAGCAGGGACAGACAGGGCTTAAACTATGGCTACACCTTC. Amino acids: CASRDRQGLNYGYTF.